The 6 T cell receptor beta chains below were found in one sample sequenced in a study of blood T cell repertoires in COVID-19. Sequencing was performed with immunoSEQ multiplex PCR; in TCRdb, only in-frame clones are kept and a portion is missing. The table shows roughly 260,000 clones, with about 87% occurring only once. Source material: peripheral blood. The receptors were gathered from a man between 60 and 75 years old who had recovered from COVID-19.

The chain carries TRBV19 and TRBJ1-5, with a possible D match to TRBD1 (5 bases). The V gene lost 1 base and the J gene lost 4 bases, with 11 bases spanning the gap. Per germline, CDR1 LNHDA and CDR2 SQIVND (reference sequence). This CDR3 is built from 15 residues. CDR3 sequence reads: CASSIGQTVNQPQHF. The DNA for the CDR3 is TGTGCCAGTAGTATAGGCCAGACAGTGAATCAGCCCCAGCATTTT. Full variable domain (outside the CDR3, taken from reference TRBV19 and TRBJ1-5): DGGITQSPKYLFRKEGQNVTLSCEQNLNHDAMYWYRQDPGQGLRLIYYSQIVNDFQKGDIAEGYSVSREKKESFPLTVTSAQKNPTAFYLCASSIGQTVNQPQHFGDGTRLSIL.

This sequence joins TRBV24-1 and TRBJ2-5; 10 bases are shared with TRBD1. CDR3 length: 16 amino acids. The V gene's germline CDR1 is KGHDR and CDR2 SFDVKD. V was pared by 3 bases and J by 3 bases, with 6 bases of the junction left unmatched. The CDR3 DNA reads as TGTGCCACCAGTGATACCCCCGGGACAGGGGAAGAGACCCAGTACTTC. Its translation: CATSDTPGTGEETQYF.

The J gene is TRBJ1-4, the V gene TRBV21-1; TRBD1, the table's D call, lacks a check against the DNA. TRBV21-1 is listed as a pseudogene. The CDR3 is made up of 14 amino acids. This chain's CDR3 is CASSRDREAEKLFF. The CDR3 DNA reads as TGTGCCAGCAGTCGGGACAGGGAGGCCGAAAAACTGTTTTTT.

The chain recombines TRBV30 with TRBJ1-3; the match to TRBD1 covers 7 bases. Germline lookup yields CDR1 GTSNPN and CDR2 SVGIG (reference sequence). There are 13 residues in the CDR3. The V gene end was trimmed by 3 bases and the J gene end by 6 bases; junction bases not matched to a gene: 5. The CDR3 DNA follows: TGTGCCTGGAGGGACAGGCGCCCAAACACCATATATTTT. This translates into CAWRDRRPNTIYF.

The V gene is TRBV9, the J gene TRBJ1-6; D uncertain. This CDR3 contains 12 residues. Between the trimmed V and J ends, which lost 10 bases and 5 bases, there was a span of 10 bases. The germline gives CDR1 SGDLS, CDR2 YYNGEE. The DNA of the CDR3 is TGTGCCTCCGCCCGGGATAATTCACCCCTCCACTTT. The encoded protein is CASARDNSPLHF.

This clone has only one observation. V is TRBV7-9 and J is TRBJ2-3; D remains unclear. The CDR3 consists of 13 residues. The V gene's germline CDR1 is SEHNR and CDR2 FQNEAQ (reference sequence). V shed 5 bases and J shed 6 bases, with 12 bases lying between them. This CDR3 reads CASSPPLYDTQYF. Here the CDR3 DNA reads TGTGCCAGCAGCCCACCTCTCTACGATACGCAGTATTTT. The variable domain in full, completed from reference TRBV7-9 and TRBJ2-3, reads DTGVSQNPRHKITKRGQNVTFRCDPISEHNRLYWYRQTLGQGPEFLTYFQNEAQLEKSRLLSDRFSAERPKGSFSTLEIQRTEQGDSAMYLCASSPPLYDTQYFGPGTRLTVL.